The rows below give T cell receptor beta chains drawn from one sample of a study of PD-1 and CTLA-4 blockade in melanoma. The repertoire was sequenced with immunoSEQ multiplex PCR; TCRdb's copy has only in-frame clones and lacks some. The table includes around 16,000 clones, 73% detected once. The sample consisted of CD8+ T cells from peripheral blood, taken before anti-PD-1 treatment. The source is a human donor with melanoma. Each CDR3 is given with its conserved first and last residue. D genes are given only for firm matches. A row's size may be missing; if present it is once, few, many or a size class.

j_gene	len	v_gene	d_gene	abundance	CDR3aa	CDR3nt
TRBJ2-1	18	TRBV10-2	TRBD2	.	CASSGTSGRRSSYNEQFF	TGCGCCAGCAGTGGGACTAGCGGGAGAAGAAGCTCCTACAATGAGCAGTTCTTC
TRBJ2-1	15	TRBV5-1	.	.	CASSREHRFDNEQFF	TGCGCCAGCAGCAGAGAACACAGATTCGACAATGAGCAGTTCTTC
TRBJ2-7	14	TRBV18	.	.	CASSRDGTLGEQYF	TGTGCCAGCTCAAGAGACGGCACACTAGGAGAGCAGTACTTC
TRBJ2-2	11	TRBV5-1	.	.	CASTLTGELFF	TGCGCCAGTACTCTCACCGGGGAGCTGTTTTTT
TRBJ2-7	17	TRBV19	TRBD1	few	CASSIDDRTGGLDEQYF	TGTGCCAGTAGTATAGATGATCGGACAGGGGGTCTCGACGAGCAGTACTTC
TRBJ2-5	15	TRBV5-8	TRBD1	.	CASSKKKTGEETQYF	TGTGCCAGCAGCAAAAAAAAGACAGGGGAAGAGACCCAGTACTTC
TRBJ2-7	14	TRBV7-2	.	.	CASSLAQGYYEQYF	TGTGCCAGCAGCTTAGCGCAGGGTTACTACGAGCAGTACTTC
TRBJ2-7	13	TRBV10-1	.	.	CASSEGSGYEQYF	TGCGCCAGCAGTGAGGGGTCGGGCTACGAGCAGTACTTC
TRBJ1-1	18	TRBV4-2	.	.	CASSQEEGGGLMNTEAFF	TGTGCCAGCAGCCAAGAAGAAGGGGGTGGCCTCATGAACACTGAAGCTTTCTTT
TRBJ2-7	15	TRBV25-1	.	.	CASSERQGQDYEQYF	TGTGCCAGCAGTGAACGCCAGGGTCAAGACTACGAGCAGTACTTC
TRBJ2-7	13	TRBV5-1	.	medium-sized	CASSPGIGYEQYF	TGCGCCAGCAGCCCCGGTATAGGGTACGAGCAGTACTTC
TRBJ2-7	15	TRBV10-2	TRBD1	.	CASSESTGGTYEQYF	TGCGCCAGCAGTGAGTCAACAGGGGGAACCTACGAGCAGTACTTC
TRBJ2-1	13	TRBV4-1	TRBD2	.	CASSLGLVDEQFF	TGCGCCAGCAGCCTGGGACTAGTGGATGAGCAGTTCTTC
TRBJ1-4	13	TRBV9	.	.	CASSVMPSEKLFF	TGTGCCAGCAGCGTAATGCCGAGTGAAAAACTGTTTTTT
TRBJ1-1	15	TRBV5-1	TRBD1	.	CASSLGNRGNTEAFF	TGCGCCAGCAGCTTGGGGAACAGGGGGAACACTGAAGCTTTCTTT
TRBJ2-7	11	TRBV11-3	.	few	CASSLGGVQYF	TGTGCCAGCAGTCTAGGGGGGGTGCAGTACTTC
TRBJ1-1	15	TRBV6-5	.	.	CASSYLRGVRTEAFF	TGTGCCAGCAGTTACTTGCGGGGAGTGAGGACTGAAGCTTTCTTT
TRBJ1-2	14	TRBV5-1	TRBD1	.	CASSFRTGDYGYTF	TGCGCCAGCAGCTTTAGGACAGGGGACTATGGCTACACCTTC
TRBJ1-2	13	TRBV7-9	.	.	CASSLAGGRGYTF	TGTGCCAGCAGCTTAGCTGGGGGGCGGGGCTACACCTTC
TRBJ1-5	15	TRBV19	TRBD1	.	CASSSTGISNQPQHF	TGTGCCAGTAGTTCGACAGGGATTAGCAATCAGCCCCAGCATTTT
TRBJ2-7	14	TRBV11-2	TRBD1	once	CASSPGTGSYEQYF	TGTGCCAGCAGTCCCGGGACAGGGTCCTACGAGCAGTACTTC
TRBJ1-1	11	TRBV6-1	.	medium-sized	CASSERLEAFF	TGTGCCAGCAGTGAAAGGCTTGAAGCTTTCTTT
TRBJ2-1	12	TRBV30	.	.	CAWRATYNEQFF	TGTGCCTGGAGGGCAACCTACAATGAGCAGTTCTTC
TRBJ1-5	15	TRBV9	TRBD1	.	CASSAGTGYNQPQHF	TGTGCCAGCAGCGCCGGGACAGGGTACAATCAGCCCCAGCATTTT
TRBJ2-1	12	TRBV28	.	.	CASNRPYNEQFF	TGTGCCAGCAATAGGCCCTACAATGAGCAGTTCTTC
TRBJ1-5	13	TRBV11-3	.	.	CASSLASNQPQHF	TGTGCCAGCAGCTTAGCAAGCAATCAGCCCCAGCATTTT
TRBJ1-2	13	TRBV12-3/TRBV12-4	TRBD1	.	CASSWGQYYGYTF	TGTGCCAGCAGTTGGGGACAGTACTATGGCTACACCTTC
TRBJ1-1	14	TRBV7-9	.	.	CASSFRGSDTEAFF	TGTGCCAGCAGCTTCCGGGGGTCTGACACTGAAGCTTTCTTT